Below, 18 T cell receptor beta chains from the same sample are listed, as sequenced in a study of blood T cell repertoires in COVID-19. The assay was immunoSEQ multiplex PCR, and TCRdb's table has in-frame clones only and misses some. The data show hundreds of thousands of clones, nearly 90% seen once. The source material was peripheral blood. Receptors were obtained from a woman in her 30s with COVID-19, enrolled during active disease.

The chain joins TRBV2 to TRBJ2-1; D is ambiguous. The CDR3 contains 14 residues. Trimming took 5 bases from V and 0 from J, leaving 8 bases between them. The germline CDR1 and CDR2 sequences are SNHLY and FYNNEI. The CDR3, as DNA: TGTGCCAGCAGTCCGTCGTCCTCCTACAATGAGCAGTTCTTC. Protein sequence: CASSPSSSYNEQFF.

This chain joins TRBV12-3 or TRBV12-4 and TRBJ2-5; a possible D gene is TRBD2 (5 bases). V dropped 7 bases and J dropped 8 bases, with 11 bases sitting between them. The CDR3 consists of 11 residues. The CDR3 DNA reads as TGTGCCAGCACCTCTCGGGAAACCCAGTACTTC. It is translated as CASTSRETQYF.

The chain uses TRBV6-2 or TRBV6-3 and TRBJ2-4; the match to TRBD1 covers 8 bases. In germline, CDR1 is MNHEY, CDR2 SVGEGT. The CDR3 covers 14 residues. After removal of 4 bases from V and 6 bases from J, the junction contained 5 bases not matched to a gene. CDR3 sequence reads: CASSSDRALNIQYF. DNA for the CDR3: TGTGCCAGCAGTTCGGACAGGGCCCTAAACATTCAGTACTTC.

The chain combines TRBV28 with TRBJ1-2; D is unclear. The germline V gene encodes CDR1 MDHEN and CDR2 SYDVKM. Trimming cost V 4 bases and J 1 base, with 10 bases left between them. The CDR3 loop spans 14 amino acids. DNA of the CDR3: TGTGCCAGCAGTTCGGCGGGTTTTAACTATGGCTACACCTTC. This sequence encodes CASSSAGFNYGYTF.

This chain connects TRBV7-8 to TRBJ1-1; weak D call: TRBD1 (6 bases). The germline V and J ends were trimmed by 5 bases and 2 bases, with 12 bases remaining between them. The germline CDR1 and CDR2 sequences are SGHVS and FQNEAQ. The CDR3 has 14 amino acids. The CDR3: CASSPTGSNTEAFF. The CDR3 coding sequence is TGTGCCAGCAGCCCCACAGGGTCCAACACTGAAGCTTTCTTT. The variable domain in full, completed from reference TRBV7-8 and TRBJ1-1, reads GAGVSQSPRYKVAKRGQDVALRCDPISGHVSLFWYQQALGQGPEFLTYFQNEAQLDKSGLPSDRFFAERPEGSVSTLKIQRTQQEDSAVYLCASSPTGSNTEAFFGQGTRLTVV.

In its sample, this clone was seen once. The chain recombines TRBV7-9 with TRBJ2-1; 7 bases line up with TRBD1. V shed 9 bases, J shed 3 bases, and the junction held 8 bases outside the gene matches. There are 14 residues in the CDR3. The germline CDR1 and CDR2 sequences are SEHNR and FQNEAQ (reference sequence). In DNA form, the CDR3 reads TGTGCCAGTCGCCCGACAGGGAACTACAATGAGCAGTTCTTC. As protein: CASRPTGNYNEQFF.

This chain uses TRBV5-1 with TRBJ1-4, with a tentative D call TRBD1 (6 bases). The germline gives CDR1 SGHRS, CDR2 YFSETQ. CDR3 length: 20 amino acids. V was pared by 0 bases and J by 1 base, with 22 bases between. Here the CDR3 reads CASSLDGTGTRFVTNEKLFF. In nucleotides, the CDR3 is TGCGCCAGCAGCTTGGACGGAACAGGGACACGTTTTGTAACTAATGAAAAACTGTTTTTT. The full variable domain, in which reference TRBV5-1 and TRBJ1-4 provide the parts outside the CDR3, is KAGVTQTPRYLIKTRGQQVTLSCSPISGHRSVSWYQQTPGQGLQFLFEYFSETQRNKGNFPGRFSGRQFSNSRSEMNVSTLELGDSALYLCASSLDGTGTRFVTNEKLFFGSGTQLSVL.

This clone was observed a handful of times. The chain has TRBV7-2 and TRBJ2-5, with D tentatively TRBD2 (6 bases). This CDR3 has 13 residues. Germline CDR1 reads SGHTA; CDR2 reads FQGNSA. Trimming left V 6 bases short and J 0 bases short, with 8 bases between. The DNA of the CDR3 is TGTGCCAGCAGTGGGGGGTACCAAGAGACCCAGTACTTC. This gives the protein CASSGGYQETQYF. Drawing the rest from reference TRBV7-2 and TRBJ2-5, the complete variable domain is GAGVSQSPSNKVTEKGKDVELRCDPISGHTALYWYRQSLGQGLEFLIYFQGNSAPDKSGLPSDRFSAERTGGSVSTLTIQRTQQEDSAVYLCASSGGYQETQYFGPGTRLLVL.

V gene TRBV19 combines with J gene TRBJ1-6; 7 nucleotides agree with TRBD1. The germline gives CDR1 LNHDA, CDR2 SQIVND (reference sequence). CDR3 length: 12 amino acids. V was clipped by 10 bases and J by 10 bases; unmatched bases: 7. The DNA for the CDR3 is TGTGCCACCTCACAGGGGAACTCACCCCTCCACTTT. It codes for CATSQGNSPLHF.

The J gene is TRBJ1-5, the V gene TRBV7-2; 7 bases map to TRBD1. V dropped 5 bases and J dropped 3; count of bases not matched to a gene: 4. The CDR3 is 14 residues long. Germline V gene data show CDR1 as SGHTA and CDR2 as FQGNSA. CDR3 sequence reads: CASSQDRDNQPQHF. In DNA form, the CDR3 reads TGTGCCAGCAGCCAAGACAGGGACAATCAGCCCCAGCATTTT.

V usage is TRBV7-2 and J usage is TRBJ2-3; D possibly corresponds to TRBD1 (6 bases). Trimming pared 1 base from V and 4 bases from J, leaving 9 bases between. The CDR3 spans 14 residues. Per germline, CDR1 SGHTA and CDR2 FQGNSA. Here the CDR3 reads CASSLGTASDTQYF. The CDR3 region has the DNA TGTGCCAGCAGCTTAGGGACAGCCTCAGATACGCAGTATTTT.

This clone was found a few times. V and J are TRBV24-1 and TRBJ1-2, with 11 bases lining up with TRBD1. After removal of 3 bases from V and 4 bases from J, the junction contained 6 bases not matched to a gene. The CDR3 extends over 16 amino acids. Germline CDR1 KGHDR, CDR2 SFDVKD. CDR3 region: CATSDPRGQGGYGYTF. The CDR3 DNA follows: TGTGCCACCAGTGATCCTCGGGGACAGGGGGGCTATGGCTACACCTTC.

This clone was seen only a few times. The same CDR3 can be traced to other DNA sequences in this sample. The chain employs TRBV27 and TRBJ1-6; maybe TRBD1 (6 bases). The CDR3 has 13 amino acids. CDR1 and CDR2 from the germline V gene are MNHEY and SMNVEV (reference sequence). V dropped 6 bases and J dropped 9 bases, with 12 bases sitting between them. This CDR3 is CASRGGTGSPLHF. The DNA of the CDR3 is TGTGCCAGCAGAGGGGGTACAGGTTCACCCCTCCACTTT.

V usage is TRBV18 and J usage is TRBJ2-1; 7 nucleotides match TRBD1. Germline CDR1 and CDR2: KGHSH and LQKENI. V lost 8 bases, J lost 7 bases, and 11 bases stayed unmatched. The CDR3 has 14 amino acids. The CDR3 protein is CASDTGDGYNEQFF. In DNA form, the CDR3 reads TGTGCCAGCGACACAGGGGATGGGTATAATGAGCAGTTCTTC. The variable domain in full, with the rest retrieved from reference TRBV18 and TRBJ2-1, is NAGVMQNPRHLVRRRGQEARLRCSPMKGHSHVYWYRQLPEEGLKFMVYLQKENIIDESGMPKERFSAEFPKEGPSILRIQQVVRGDSAAYFCASDTGDGYNEQFFGPGTRLTVL.

V and J are TRBV10-1 and TRBJ1-3; 7 bases match TRBD1. The V gene end was trimmed by 8 bases and the J gene end by 1 base; junction bases not matched to a gene: 8. The CDR3 has 15 amino acids. CDR1 is WNHNN, CDR2 SYGVQD, per germline (reference sequence). CDR3 region: CASGGQRGSGNTIYF. The CDR3 region has the DNA TGCGCCAGCGGGGGACAGCGAGGGTCTGGAAACACCATATATTTT.

The rearrangement uses TRBV5-1 and TRBJ2-1, with TRBD2 matching 8 bases. Germline values: CDR1 SGHRS, CDR2 YFSETQ. The CDR3 is made up of 17 amino acids. V lost 2 bases and J lost 11; bases outside the gene matches: 18. The CDR3 coding sequence is TGCGCCAGCAGCTTAGGACCGGGGGGGCCCGGTGTAGAGAAGCAGTTCTTC. Translation: CASSLGPGGPGVEKQFF.

Only one count was recorded for this clone. The chain recombines TRBV4-3 with TRBJ1-3, with a weak D call TRBD1 (5 bases). This CDR3 spans 18 amino acids. Germline assignment: CDR1 LGHNA and CDR2 YSLEER. Trimming took 3 bases from V and 2 from J, leaving 20 bases between them. The CDR3 loop is CASSQGVLGGSAGNTIYF. CDR3 coding DNA: TGCGCCAGCAGCCAGGGGGTCTTGGGGGGATCGGCTGGAAACACCATATATTTT.

The chain has TRBV19 and TRBJ1-4, with D possibly being TRBD1 (5 bases). This CDR3 contains 14 residues. Trimming removed 9 bases from V and 2 bases from J, with 13 bases in between. Germline V gene lookup returns CDR1 LNHDA and CDR2 SQIVND (reference sequence). CDR3 amino acids: CASKGSKTNEKLFF. CDR3 coding DNA: TGTGCCAGCAAGGGGTCAAAGACTAATGAAAAACTGTTTTTT.